What follows is one T cell receptor beta chain and its context. The antigen is undetermined. Method: immunoSEQ multiplex PCR; TCRdb's copy keeps in-frame clones and lacks some. The sample consists of over 120,000 clones, 94% of them appearing once. The sample is drawn from a study of cytomegalovirus exposure and HLA in healthy donors. Overall study: The same platform was used for the 120 or so validation repertoires as for the 650 to 700 first-cohort repertoires, as reported in a later analysis.

Study outcomes and limitations: High sensitivity and specificity were reportedly achieved when the classifier diagnosed cytomegalovirus status. The TCR clusters that emerged in the first cohort tended, a later analysis found, to co-occur in the roughly 130 validation repertoires. According to the study, roughly 160 TCR beta chains were cytomegalovirus-associated.

Sequenced: PBMCs. The TCR comes from a man between 18 and 29 years old in good health and CMV-seropositive.

This CDR3 is CSAVAGSGYEQYF. In DNA form, the CDR3 reads TGCAGCGCGGTAGCGGGAAGTGGGTACGAGCAGTACTTC. The chain couples TRBV29-1 to TRBJ2-7; 8 bases map to TRBD2. The V gene's germline CDR1 is SQVTM and CDR2 ANQGSEA. The CDR3 consists of 13 residues. V shed 7 bases, J shed 4 bases, and the junction held 9 bases outside the gene matches.